Shown below are 2 T cell receptor beta chains from a single sample sequenced in a study of blood T cell repertoires in COVID-19. Produced via immunoSEQ multiplex PCR; TCRdb's table is partial and in-frame only. Counted here are 73,000 or so clones, about 83% occurring once; the ten biggest clones make up about 5%. The sequencing input was peripheral blood. These receptors originate from a man in his forties or fifties with active COVID-19.

V usage is TRBV4-1 and J usage is TRBJ2-3, with a possible D match to TRBD1 (6 bases). V dropped 0 bases and J dropped 6 bases, with 13 bases sitting between them. The germline CDR1 and CDR2 sequences are MGHRA and YSYEKL. The CDR3 is made up of 15 amino acids. The CDR3 is CASSQEGTLGDTQYF. The CDR3 DNA sequence: TGCGCCAGCAGCCAAGAAGGGACACTGGGGGATACGCAGTATTTT.

V and J are TRBV11-1 and TRBJ2-5; tentatively, D is TRBD2 (6 bases). Germline V gives CDR1 SGHAT, CDR2 FQDESV (reference sequence). The CDR3 runs 16 residues. V gave up 4 bases and J gave up 2 bases, with 17 bases separating them. CDR3: CASSSGLREEQETQYF. In nucleotides, the CDR3 is TGTGCCAGCAGCTCCGGTTTGAGGGAGGAACAAGAGACCCAGTACTTC.